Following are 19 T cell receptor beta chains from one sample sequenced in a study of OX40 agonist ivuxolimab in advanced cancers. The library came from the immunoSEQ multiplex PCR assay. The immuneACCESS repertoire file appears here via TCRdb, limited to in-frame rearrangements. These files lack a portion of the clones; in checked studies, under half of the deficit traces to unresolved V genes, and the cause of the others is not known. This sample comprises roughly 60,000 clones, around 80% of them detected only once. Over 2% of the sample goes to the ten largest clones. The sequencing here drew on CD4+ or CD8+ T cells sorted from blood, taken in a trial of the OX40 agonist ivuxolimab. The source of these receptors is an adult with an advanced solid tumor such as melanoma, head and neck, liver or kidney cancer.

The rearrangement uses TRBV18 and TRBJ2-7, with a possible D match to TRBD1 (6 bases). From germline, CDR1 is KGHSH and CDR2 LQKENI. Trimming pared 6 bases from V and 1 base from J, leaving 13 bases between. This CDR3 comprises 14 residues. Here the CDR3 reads CASSSGQLSYEQYF. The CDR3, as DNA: TGTGCCAGCTCGTCCGGACAGTTATCCTACGAGCAGTACTTC. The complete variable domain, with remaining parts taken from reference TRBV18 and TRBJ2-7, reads NAGVMQNPRHLVRRRGQEARLRCSPMKGHSHVYWYRQLPEEGLKFMVYLQKENIIDESGMPKERFSAEFPKEGPSILRIQQVVRGDSAAYFCASSSGQLSYEQYFGPGTRLTVT.

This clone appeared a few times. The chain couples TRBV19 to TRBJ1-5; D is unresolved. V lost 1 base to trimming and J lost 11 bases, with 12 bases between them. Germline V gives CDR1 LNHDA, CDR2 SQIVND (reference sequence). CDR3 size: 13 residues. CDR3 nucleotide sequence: TGTGCCAGTAGTATAGTACTTGGACGGTCCCAGCATTTT. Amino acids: CASSIVLGRSQHF.

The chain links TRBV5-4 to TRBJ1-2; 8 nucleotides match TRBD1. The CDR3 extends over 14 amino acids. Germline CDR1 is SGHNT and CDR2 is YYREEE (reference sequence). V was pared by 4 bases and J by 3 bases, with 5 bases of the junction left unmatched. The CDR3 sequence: CASSRDRGDYGYTF. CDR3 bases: TGTGCCAGCAGCCGCGACAGGGGTGACTATGGCTACACCTTC. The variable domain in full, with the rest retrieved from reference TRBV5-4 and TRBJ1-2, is ETGVTQSPTHLIKTRGQQVTLRCSSQSGHNTVSWYQQALGQGPQFIFQYYREEENGRGNFPPRFSGLQFPNYSSELNVNALELDDSALYLCASSRDRGDYGYTFGSGTRLTVV.

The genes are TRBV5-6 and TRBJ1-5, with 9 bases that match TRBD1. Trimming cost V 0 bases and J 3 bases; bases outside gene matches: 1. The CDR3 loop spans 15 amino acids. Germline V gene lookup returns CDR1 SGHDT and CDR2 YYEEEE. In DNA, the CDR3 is TGTGCCAGCAGCTTGGGGGACAGGGTCAATCAGCCCCAGCATTTT. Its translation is CASSLGDRVNQPQHF.

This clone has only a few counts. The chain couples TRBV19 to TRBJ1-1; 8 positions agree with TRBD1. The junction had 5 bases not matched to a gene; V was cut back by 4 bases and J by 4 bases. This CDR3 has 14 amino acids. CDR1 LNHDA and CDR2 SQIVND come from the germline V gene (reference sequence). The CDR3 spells CASSTRTGPTEAFF. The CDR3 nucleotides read TGTGCCAGTAGTACTCGGACAGGGCCCACTGAAGCTTTCTTT.

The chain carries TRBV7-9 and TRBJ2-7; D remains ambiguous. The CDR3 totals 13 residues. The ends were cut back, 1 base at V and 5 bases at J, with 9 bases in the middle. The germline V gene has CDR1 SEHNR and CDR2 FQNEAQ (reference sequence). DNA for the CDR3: TGTGCCAGCAGCTTAGGCAGGTTCCACGAGCAGTACTTC. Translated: CASSLGRFHEQYF.

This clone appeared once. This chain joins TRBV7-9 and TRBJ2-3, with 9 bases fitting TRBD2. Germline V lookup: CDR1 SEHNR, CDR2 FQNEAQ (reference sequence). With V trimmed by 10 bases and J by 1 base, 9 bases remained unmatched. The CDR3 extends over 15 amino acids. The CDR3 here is CATTELAGGTDTQYF. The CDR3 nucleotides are TGTGCCACCACGGAGTTAGCGGGGGGCACAGATACGCAGTATTTT.

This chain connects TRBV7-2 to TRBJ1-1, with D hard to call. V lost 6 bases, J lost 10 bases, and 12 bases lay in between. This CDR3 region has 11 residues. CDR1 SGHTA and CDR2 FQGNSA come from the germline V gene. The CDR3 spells CASSPGRAAFF. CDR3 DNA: TGTGCCAGCAGTCCCGGACGCGCAGCTTTCTTT.

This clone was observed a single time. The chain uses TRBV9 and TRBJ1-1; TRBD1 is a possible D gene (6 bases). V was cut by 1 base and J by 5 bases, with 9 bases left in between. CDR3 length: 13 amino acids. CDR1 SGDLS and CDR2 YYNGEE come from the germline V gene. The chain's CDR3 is CASSVKTGTEAFF. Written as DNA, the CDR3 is TGTGCCAGCAGCGTAAAGACAGGAACTGAAGCTTTCTTT.

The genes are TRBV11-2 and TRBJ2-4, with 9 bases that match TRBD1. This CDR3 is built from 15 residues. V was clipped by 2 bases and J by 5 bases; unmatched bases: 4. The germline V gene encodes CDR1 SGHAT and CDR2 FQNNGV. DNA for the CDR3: TGTGCCAGCAGCTTAAGGGACAGGGACGAAAACATTCAGTACTTC. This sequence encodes CASSLRDRDENIQYF.

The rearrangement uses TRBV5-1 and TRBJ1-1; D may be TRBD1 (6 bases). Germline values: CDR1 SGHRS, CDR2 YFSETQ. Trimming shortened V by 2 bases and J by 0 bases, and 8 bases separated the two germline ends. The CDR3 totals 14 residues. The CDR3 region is CASSFTGLNTEAFF. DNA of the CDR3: TGCGCCAGCAGCTTTACAGGGTTGAACACTGAAGCTTTCTTT.

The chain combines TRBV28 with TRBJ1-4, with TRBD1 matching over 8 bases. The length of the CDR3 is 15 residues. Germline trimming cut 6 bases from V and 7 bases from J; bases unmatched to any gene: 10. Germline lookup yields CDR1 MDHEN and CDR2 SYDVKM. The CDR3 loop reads CASSRIGTGREKLFF. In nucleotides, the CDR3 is TGTGCCAGCAGCCGGATCGGGACAGGACGTGAAAAACTGTTTTTT.

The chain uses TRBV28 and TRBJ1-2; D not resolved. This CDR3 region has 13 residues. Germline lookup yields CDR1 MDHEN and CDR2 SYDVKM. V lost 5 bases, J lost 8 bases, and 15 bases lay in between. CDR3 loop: CASSLVAPEGYTF. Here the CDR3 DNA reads TGTGCCAGCAGTCTCGTGGCCCCAGAAGGCTACACCTTC.

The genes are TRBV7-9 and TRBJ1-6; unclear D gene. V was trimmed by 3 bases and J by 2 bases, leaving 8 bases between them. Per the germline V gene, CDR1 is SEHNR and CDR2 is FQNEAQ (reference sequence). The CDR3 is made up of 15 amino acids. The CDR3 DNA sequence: TGTGCCAGCAGCTTGTTGGCGGCCTATAATTCACCCCTCCACTTT. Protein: CASSLLAAYNSPLHF. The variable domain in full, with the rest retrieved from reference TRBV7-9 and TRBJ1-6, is DTGVSQNPRHKITKRGQNVTFRCDPISEHNRLYWYRQTLGQGPEFLTYFQNEAQLEKSRLLSDRFSAERPKGSFSTLEIQRTEQGDSAMYLCASSLLAAYNSPLHFGNGTRLTVT.

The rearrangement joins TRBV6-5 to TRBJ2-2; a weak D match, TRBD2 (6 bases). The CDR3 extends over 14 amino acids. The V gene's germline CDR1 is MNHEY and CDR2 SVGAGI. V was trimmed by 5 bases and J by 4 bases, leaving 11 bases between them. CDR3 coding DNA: TGTGCCAGCAGTCCCGGGAGAACCACCGGGGAGCTGTTTTTT. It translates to CASSPGRTTGELFF.

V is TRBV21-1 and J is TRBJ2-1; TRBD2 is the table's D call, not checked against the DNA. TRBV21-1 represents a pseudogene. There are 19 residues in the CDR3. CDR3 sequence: CASSRGTSGRPGPDNEQFF. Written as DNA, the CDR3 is TGTGCCAGCAGCAGAGGGACTAGCGGGAGACCCGGGCCCGACAATGAGCAGTTCTTC.

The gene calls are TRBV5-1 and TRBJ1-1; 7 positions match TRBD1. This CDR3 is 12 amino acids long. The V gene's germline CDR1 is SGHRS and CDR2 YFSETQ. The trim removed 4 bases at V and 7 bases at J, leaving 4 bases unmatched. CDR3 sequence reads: CASSPGQYEAFF. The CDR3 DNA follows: TGCGCCAGCAGCCCGGGACAGTATGAAGCTTTCTTT. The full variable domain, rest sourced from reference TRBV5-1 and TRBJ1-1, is KAGVTQTPRYLIKTRGQQVTLSCSPISGHRSVSWYQQTPGQGLQFLFEYFSETQRNKGNFPGRFSGRQFSNSRSEMNVSTLELGDSALYLCASSPGQYEAFFGQGTRLTVV.

The chain's CDR3 is CASSLFQGASSPLHF. Written as DNA, the CDR3 is TGCGCCAGCAGCTTGTTCCAGGGGGCAAGTTCACCCCTCCACTTT. The chain combines TRBV5-1 with TRBJ1-6, with 8 bases fitting TRBD1. Germline trimming cut 1 base from V and 9 bases from J; bases unmatched to any gene: 6. Germline-derived CDR1 and CDR2 are SGHRS and YFSETQ. The CDR3 is made up of 15 amino acids. Full variable domain (outside the CDR3, taken from reference TRBV5-1 and TRBJ1-6): KAGVTQTPRYLIKTRGQQVTLSCSPISGHRSVSWYQQTPGQGLQFLFEYFSETQRNKGNFPGRFSGRQFSNSRSEMNVSTLELGDSALYLCASSLFQGASSPLHFGNGTRLTVT.

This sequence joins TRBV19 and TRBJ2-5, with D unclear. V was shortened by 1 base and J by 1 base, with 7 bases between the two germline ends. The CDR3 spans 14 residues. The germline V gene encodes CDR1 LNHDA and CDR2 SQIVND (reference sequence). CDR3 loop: CASSIGVSQETQYF. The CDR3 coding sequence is TGTGCCAGTAGTATAGGGGTTTCCCAAGAGACCCAGTACTTC.